This TCR beta chain emerged from a study of identifying expanded T cells in peripheral blood. Study conclusions and caveats: Two-week clone count variance significantly increased as total template count grew. Over approximately two and four weeks, about 17 and 20 clones changed, versus approximately 1.2 between replicates.

The data were produced by immunoSEQ multiplex PCR, yet TCRdb's version contains in-frame clones alone and is incomplete. The data hold about 120,000 clones, with approximately 80% observed a single time. This CDR3 is built from 14 residues. Germline V gene sequence: CDR1 SQVTM, CDR2 ANQGSEA. V was clipped by 6 bases and J by 2 bases, with 13 bases between them. As to this clone: As yet, its antigen is unknown.

Sequencing was done on a sample of blood. This receptor was taken from a person aged 18 to 75 in good health. V gene TRBV29-1 combines with J gene TRBJ2-2; D gene uncertain. The CDR3 sequence: CSVGSLSNTGELFF. The CDR3 DNA follows: TGCAGCGTCGGGTCTCTATCAAACACCGGGGAGCTGTTTTTT.